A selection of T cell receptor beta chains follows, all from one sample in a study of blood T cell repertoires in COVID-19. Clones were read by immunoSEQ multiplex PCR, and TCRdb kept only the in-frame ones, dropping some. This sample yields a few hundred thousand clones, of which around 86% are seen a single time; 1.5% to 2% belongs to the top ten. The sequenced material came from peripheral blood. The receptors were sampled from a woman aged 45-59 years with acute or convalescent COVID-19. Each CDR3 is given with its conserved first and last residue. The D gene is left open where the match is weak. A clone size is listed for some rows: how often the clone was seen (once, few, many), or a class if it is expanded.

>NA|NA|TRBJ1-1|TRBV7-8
TGTGCCAGCAGCTTAGCGTCCGGGGTCGGCACTGAAGCTTTCTTT
CASSLASGVGTEAFF
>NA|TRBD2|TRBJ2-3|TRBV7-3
TGTGCCAGCAGCCAGGTCGATCCCGATAGCGGGCGAGGCACAGATACGCAGTATTTT
CASSQVDPDSGRGTDTQYF
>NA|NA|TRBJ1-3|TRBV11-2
TGTGCCAGCAGCTTAGATCTATCGATCTCTGGAAACACCATATATTTT
CASSLDLSISGNTIYF
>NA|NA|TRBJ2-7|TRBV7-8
TGTGCCAGCAGCCCGAGCTCCTACGAGCAGTACTTC
CASSPSSYEQYF
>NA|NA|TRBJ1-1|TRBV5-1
TGCGCCAGCAGCGCAGCGGGCACTGAAGCTTTCTTT
CASSAAGTEAFF
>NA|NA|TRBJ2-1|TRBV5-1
TGCGCCAGCAGCTTGATTCCCGGGAGCTCCTACAATGAGCAGTTCTTC
CASSLIPGSSYNEQFF
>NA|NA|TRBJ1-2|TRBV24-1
TGTGCCACCAGTGATTACAGGGAAGGCTACACCTTC
CATSDYREGYTF
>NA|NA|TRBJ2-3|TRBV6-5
TGTGCCAGCCTCACTACCCTTGGACACGATACGCAGTATTTT
CASLTTLGHDTQYF
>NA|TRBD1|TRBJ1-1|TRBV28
TGTGCCAGCAGTTATACAGGGGGCAACACTGAAGCTTTCTTT
CASSYTGGNTEAFF
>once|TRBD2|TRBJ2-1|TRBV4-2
TGTGCCAGCAGCCAAGGTAGAGTAGCGGGAGGCGAGCAGTTCTTC
CASSQGRVAGGEQFF
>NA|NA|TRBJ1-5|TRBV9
TGTGCCAGCAGCGCAGGGGTTAGCAATCAGCCCCAGCATTTT
CASSAGVSNQPQHF
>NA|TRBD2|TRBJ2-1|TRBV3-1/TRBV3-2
TGTGCCAGCAGCCAACTTCGACTAGCGGGGCTCAATGAGCAGTTCTTC
CASSQLRLAGLNEQFF
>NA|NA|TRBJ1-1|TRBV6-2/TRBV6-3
TGTGCCAGCAGTGTAGGGGCTGCGAACACTGAAGCTTTCTTT
CASSVGAANTEAFF
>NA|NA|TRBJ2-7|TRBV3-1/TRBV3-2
TGTGCCAGCAGCCAAACGCAGGCCTTTCCCTACGAGCAGTACTTC
CASSQTQAFPYEQYF